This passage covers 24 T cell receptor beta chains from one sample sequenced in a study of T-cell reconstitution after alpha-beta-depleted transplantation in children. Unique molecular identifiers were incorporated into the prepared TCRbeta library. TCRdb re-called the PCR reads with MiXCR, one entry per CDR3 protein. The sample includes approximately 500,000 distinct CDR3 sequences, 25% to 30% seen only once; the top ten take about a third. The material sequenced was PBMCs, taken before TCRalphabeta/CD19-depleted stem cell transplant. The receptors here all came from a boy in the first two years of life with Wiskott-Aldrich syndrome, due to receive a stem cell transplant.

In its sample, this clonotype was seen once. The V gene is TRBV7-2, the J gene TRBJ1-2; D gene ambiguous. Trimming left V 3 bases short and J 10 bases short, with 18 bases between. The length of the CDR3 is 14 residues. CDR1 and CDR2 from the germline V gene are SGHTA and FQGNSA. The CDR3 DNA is TGTGCCAGCAGCTTGGGGATTATGCCCCCCCACTACACCTTC. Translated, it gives CASSLGIMPPHYTF.

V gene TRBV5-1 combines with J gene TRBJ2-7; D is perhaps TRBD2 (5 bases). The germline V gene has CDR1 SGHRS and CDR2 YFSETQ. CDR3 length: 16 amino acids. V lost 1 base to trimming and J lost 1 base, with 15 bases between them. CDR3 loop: CASSLFSPGTSYEQYF. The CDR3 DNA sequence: TGCGCCAGCAGCTTGTTCTCCCCGGGAACATCCTACGAGCAGTACTTC. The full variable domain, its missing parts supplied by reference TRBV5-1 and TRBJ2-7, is KAGVTQTPRYLIKTRGQQVTLSCSPISGHRSVSWYQQTPGQGLQFLFEYFSETQRNKGNFPGRFSGRQFSNSRSEMNVSTLELGDSALYLCASSLFSPGTSYEQYFGPGTRLTVT.

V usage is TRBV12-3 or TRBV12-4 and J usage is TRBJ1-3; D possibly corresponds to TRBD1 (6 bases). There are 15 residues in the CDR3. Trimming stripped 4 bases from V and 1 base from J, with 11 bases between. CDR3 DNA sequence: TGTGCCAGCAGTTCGTACACAGGGTCTGGAAACACCATATATTTT. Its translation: CASSSYTGSGNTIYF.

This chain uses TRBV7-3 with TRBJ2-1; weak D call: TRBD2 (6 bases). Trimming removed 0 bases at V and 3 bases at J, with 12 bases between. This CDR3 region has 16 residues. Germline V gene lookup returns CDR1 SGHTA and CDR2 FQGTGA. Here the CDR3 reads CASSLTRSSDYNEQFF. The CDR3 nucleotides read TGTGCCAGCAGCTTAACGCGGTCTAGCGACTACAATGAGCAGTTCTTC.

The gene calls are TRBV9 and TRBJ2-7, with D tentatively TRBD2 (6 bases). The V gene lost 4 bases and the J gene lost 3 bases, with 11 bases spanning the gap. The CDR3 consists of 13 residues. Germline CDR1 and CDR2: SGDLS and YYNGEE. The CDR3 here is CASSPHSGYEQYF. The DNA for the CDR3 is TGTGCCAGCAGCCCACATAGCGGCTACGAGCAGTACTTC.

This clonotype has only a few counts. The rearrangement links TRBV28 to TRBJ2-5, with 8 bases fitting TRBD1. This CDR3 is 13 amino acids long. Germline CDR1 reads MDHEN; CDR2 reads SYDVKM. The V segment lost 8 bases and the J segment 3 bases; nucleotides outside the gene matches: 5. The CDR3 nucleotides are TGTGCCAGCGTAAAGACAGGGGAAGAGACCCAGTACTTC. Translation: CASVKTGEETQYF. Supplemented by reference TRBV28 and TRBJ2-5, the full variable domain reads DVKVTQSSRYLVKRTGEKVFLECVQDMDHENMFWYRQDPGLGLRLIYFSYDVKMKEKGDIPEGYSVSREKKERFSLILESASTNQTSMYLCASVKTGEETQYFGPGTRLLVL.

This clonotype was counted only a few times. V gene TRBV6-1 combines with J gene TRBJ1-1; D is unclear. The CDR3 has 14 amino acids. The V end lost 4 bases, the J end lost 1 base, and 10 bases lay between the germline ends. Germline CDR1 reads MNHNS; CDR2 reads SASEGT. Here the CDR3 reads CASSAATANTEAFF. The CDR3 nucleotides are TGTGCCAGCAGTGCCGCGACCGCGAACACTGAAGCTTTCTTT.

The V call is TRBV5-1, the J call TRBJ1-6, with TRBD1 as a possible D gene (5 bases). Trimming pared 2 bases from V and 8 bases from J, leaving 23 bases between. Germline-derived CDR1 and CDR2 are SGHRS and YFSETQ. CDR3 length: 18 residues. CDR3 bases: TGCGCCAGCAGCTTTTCTTTGGGGCGAGATATTCCGGATTCACCCCTCCACTTT. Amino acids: CASSFSLGRDIPDSPLHF.

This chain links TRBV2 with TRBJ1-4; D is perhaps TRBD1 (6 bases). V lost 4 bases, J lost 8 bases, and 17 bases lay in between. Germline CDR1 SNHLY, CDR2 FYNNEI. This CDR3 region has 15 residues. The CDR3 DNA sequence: TGTGCCAGCAGTGTGCTAACAGGGTCTAGGGAAAAACTGTTTTTT. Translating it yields CASSVLTGSREKLFF.

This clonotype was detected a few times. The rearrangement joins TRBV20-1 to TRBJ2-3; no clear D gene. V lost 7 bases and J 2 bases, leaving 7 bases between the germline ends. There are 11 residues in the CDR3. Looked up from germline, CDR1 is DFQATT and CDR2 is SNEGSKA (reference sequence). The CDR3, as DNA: TGCAGTGGAGGTACCACAGATACGCAGTATTTT. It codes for CSGGTTDTQYF.

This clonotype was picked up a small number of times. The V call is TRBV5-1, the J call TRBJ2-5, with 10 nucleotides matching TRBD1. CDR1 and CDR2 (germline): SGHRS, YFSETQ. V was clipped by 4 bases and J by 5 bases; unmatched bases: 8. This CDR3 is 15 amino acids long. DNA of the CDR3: TGCGCCAGCAGCGGCGGGGACAGGGGTACGGAGACCCAGTACTTC. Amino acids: CASSGGDRGTETQYF.

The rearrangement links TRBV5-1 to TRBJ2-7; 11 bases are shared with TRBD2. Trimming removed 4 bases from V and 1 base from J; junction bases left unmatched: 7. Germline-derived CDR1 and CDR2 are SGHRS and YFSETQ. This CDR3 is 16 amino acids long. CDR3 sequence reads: CASSLILAGVSYEQYF. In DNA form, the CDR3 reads TGCGCCAGCAGCCTTATACTAGCGGGGGTGTCCTACGAGCAGTACTTC.

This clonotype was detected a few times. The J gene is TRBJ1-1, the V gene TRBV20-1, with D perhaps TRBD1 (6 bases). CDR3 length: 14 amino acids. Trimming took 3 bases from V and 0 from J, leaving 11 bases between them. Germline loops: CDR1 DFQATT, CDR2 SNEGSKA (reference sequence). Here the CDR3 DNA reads TGCAGTGCTAGGCTCGAGGGGGTGAACACTGAAGCTTTCTTT. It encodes CSARLEGVNTEAFF.

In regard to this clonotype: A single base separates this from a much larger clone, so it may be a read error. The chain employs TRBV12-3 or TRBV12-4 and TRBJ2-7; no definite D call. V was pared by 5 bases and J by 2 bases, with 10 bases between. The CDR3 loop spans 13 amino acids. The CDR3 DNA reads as TGTGCCAGCAGTCTGCTGGACGCCTACGAGCAGTACTTC. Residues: CASSLLDAYEQYF.

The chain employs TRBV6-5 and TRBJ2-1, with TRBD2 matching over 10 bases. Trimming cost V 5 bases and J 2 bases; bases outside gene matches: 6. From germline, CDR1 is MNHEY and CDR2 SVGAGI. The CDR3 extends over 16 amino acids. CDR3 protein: CASSTLSGRPYNEQFF. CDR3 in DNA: TGTGCCAGCAGTACCCTTAGCGGGAGGCCCTACAATGAGCAGTTCTTC.

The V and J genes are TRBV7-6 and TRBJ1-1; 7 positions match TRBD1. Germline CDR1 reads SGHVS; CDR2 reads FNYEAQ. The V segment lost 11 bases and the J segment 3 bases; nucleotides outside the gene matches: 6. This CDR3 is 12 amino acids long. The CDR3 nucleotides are TGTGCCGGTACAGGGGCGGACACTGAAGCTTTCTTT. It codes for CAGTGADTEAFF.

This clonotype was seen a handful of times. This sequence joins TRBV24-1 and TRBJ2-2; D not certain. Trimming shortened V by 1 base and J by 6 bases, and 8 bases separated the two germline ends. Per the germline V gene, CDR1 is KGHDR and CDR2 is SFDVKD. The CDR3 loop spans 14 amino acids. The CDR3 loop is CATSDFLGSGELFF. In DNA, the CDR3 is TGTGCCACCAGTGATTTTCTGGGATCCGGGGAGCTGTTTTTT.

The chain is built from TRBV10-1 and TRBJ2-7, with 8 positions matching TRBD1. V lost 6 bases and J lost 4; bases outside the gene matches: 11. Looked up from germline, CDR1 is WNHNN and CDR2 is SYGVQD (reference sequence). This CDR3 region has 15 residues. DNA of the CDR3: TGCGCCAGCAGCGCCAGCGGACAGGGCGTTTACGAGCAGTACTTC. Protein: CASSASGQGVYEQYF.

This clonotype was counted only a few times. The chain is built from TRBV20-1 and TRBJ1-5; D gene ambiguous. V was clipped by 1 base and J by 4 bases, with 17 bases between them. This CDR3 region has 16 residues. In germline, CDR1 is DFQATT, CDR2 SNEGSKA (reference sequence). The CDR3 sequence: CSARGSVARTNQPQHF. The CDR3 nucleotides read TGCAGTGCTAGAGGATCAGTAGCCAGAACAAATCAGCCCCAGCATTTT.

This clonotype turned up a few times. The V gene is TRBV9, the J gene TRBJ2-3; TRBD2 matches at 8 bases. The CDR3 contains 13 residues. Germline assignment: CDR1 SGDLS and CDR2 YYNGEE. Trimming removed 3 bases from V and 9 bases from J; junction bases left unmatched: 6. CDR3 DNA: TGTGCCAGCAGCGGCCTTAAGCGGGGGACGCAGTATTTT. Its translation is CASSGLKRGTQYF.

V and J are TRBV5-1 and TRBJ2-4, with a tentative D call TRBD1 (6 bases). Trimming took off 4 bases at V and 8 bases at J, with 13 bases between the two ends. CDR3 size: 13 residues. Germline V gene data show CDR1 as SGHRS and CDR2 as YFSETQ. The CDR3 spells CASSLTGLDIQYF. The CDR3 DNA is TGCGCCAGCAGCCTGACAGGATTGGACATTCAGTACTTC.

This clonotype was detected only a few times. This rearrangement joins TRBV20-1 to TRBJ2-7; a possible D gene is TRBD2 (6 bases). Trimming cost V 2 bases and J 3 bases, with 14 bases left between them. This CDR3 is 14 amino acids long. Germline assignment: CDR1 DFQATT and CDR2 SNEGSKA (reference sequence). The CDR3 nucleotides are TGCAGTGCTAGACCGGGGGAGTGGCGCTACGAGCAGTACTTC. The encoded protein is CSARPGEWRYEQYF.

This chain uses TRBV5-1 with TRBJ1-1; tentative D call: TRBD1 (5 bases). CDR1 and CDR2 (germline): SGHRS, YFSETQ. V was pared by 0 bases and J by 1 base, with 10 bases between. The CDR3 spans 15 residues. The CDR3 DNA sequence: TGCGCCAGCAGCTTGGCCCGGACACCGAACACTGAAGCTTTCTTT. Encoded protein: CASSLARTPNTEAFF. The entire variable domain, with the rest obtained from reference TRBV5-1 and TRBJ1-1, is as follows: KAGVTQTPRYLIKTRGQQVTLSCSPISGHRSVSWYQQTPGQGLQFLFEYFSETQRNKGNFPGRFSGRQFSNSRSEMNVSTLELGDSALYLCASSLARTPNTEAFFGQGTRLTVV.

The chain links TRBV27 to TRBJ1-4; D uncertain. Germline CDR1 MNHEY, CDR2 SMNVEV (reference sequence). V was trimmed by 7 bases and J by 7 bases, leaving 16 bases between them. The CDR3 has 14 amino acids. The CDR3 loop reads CASKTTRDSEKLFF. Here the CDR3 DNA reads TGTGCCAGCAAAACTACAAGGGATAGTGAAAAACTGTTTTTT.